This passage covers 29 T cell receptor beta chains from one sample sequenced in a study of blood T cell repertoires in COVID-19. Measured with immunoSEQ multiplex PCR; TCRdb has only the in-frame clones, and not every one. The data contain a few hundred thousand clones, roughly nine tenths of them singletons. Material: peripheral blood. The receptor source for this set is a woman aged 60-75 years with COVID-19, enrolled during active disease.

The gene calls are TRBV5-1 and TRBJ1-1; 8 bases match TRBD1. After removal of 0 bases from V and 0 bases from J, the junction contained 10 bases not matched to a gene. In germline, CDR1 is SGHRS, CDR2 YFSETQ. This CDR3 comprises 18 residues. The CDR3, as DNA: TGCGCCAGCAGCTTGGGGCGGACAGGGTTTGGGGTGAACACTGAAGCTTTCTTT. It yields the protein CASSLGRTGFGVNTEAFF.

The chain joins TRBV5-5 to TRBJ1-5, with D perhaps TRBD1 (5 bases). Between the trimmed V and J ends, which lost 1 base and 0 bases, there was a span of 8 bases. The CDR3 totals 15 residues. Germline V gives CDR1 SGHKS, CDR2 YYEKEE (reference sequence). CDR3 sequence (DNA): TGTGCCAGCAGCTTGACAGGTTATAGCAATCAGCCCCAGCATTTT. Protein sequence: CASSLTGYSNQPQHF.

The chain joins TRBV6-5 to TRBJ1-4; D is unclear. V lost 6 bases, J lost 0 bases, and 11 bases lay in between. This CDR3 has 15 residues. CDR1 is MNHEY, CDR2 SVGAGI, per germline. As DNA, the CDR3 is TGTGCCAGCAGGGGCCACATTGCAACTAATGAAAAACTGTTTTTT. Translation gives CASRGHIATNEKLFF.

This clone is a singleton in its sample. The chain employs TRBV7-9 and TRBJ1-1; 7 bases fit TRBD1. The germline gives CDR1 SEHNR, CDR2 FQNEAQ (reference sequence). Germline trimming cut 5 bases from V and 0 bases from J; bases unmatched to any gene: 3. The CDR3 loop spans 14 amino acids. The CDR3: CASSPRGLNTEAFF. The CDR3 bases are TGTGCCAGCAGCCCCAGGGGGTTGAACACTGAAGCTTTCTTT.

The rearrangement joins TRBV11-2 to TRBJ2-7; no reliable D call. Germline loops: CDR1 SGHAT, CDR2 FQNNGV. This CDR3 has 15 residues. Trimming removed 0 bases from V and 1 base from J, with 10 bases in between. The CDR3 DNA follows: TGTGCCAGCAGCTTAGATTCTACCTTTTCCTACGAGCAGTACTTC. Protein: CASSLDSTFSYEQYF. The whole variable domain, filled in from reference TRBV11-2 and TRBJ2-7, reads EAGVAQSPRYKIIEKRQSVAFWCNPISGHATLYWYQQILGQGPKLLIQFQNNGVVDDSQLPKDRFSAERLKGVDSTLKIQPAKLEDSAVYLCASSLDSTFSYEQYFGPGTRLTVT.

This chain uses TRBV2 with TRBJ2-1, with D maybe TRBD2 (6 bases). In germline, CDR1 is SNHLY, CDR2 FYNNEI. V was shortened by 9 bases and J by 12 bases, with 12 bases between the two germline ends. The CDR3 runs 10 residues. CDR3: CARGTPRQFF. CDR3 in DNA: TGTGCCAGGGGGACTCCCCGGCAGTTCTTC.

A few counts support this clone. The V and J genes are TRBV7-2 and TRBJ2-2, with 15 nucleotides matching TRBD2. The CDR3 has 18 amino acids. Trimming removed 8 bases from V and 0 bases from J; junction bases left unmatched: 7. Looked up from germline, CDR1 is SGHTA and CDR2 is FQGNSA. The CDR3 bases are TGTGCCAGCTTGGGGACTAGCGGGGGGCCCGCGAACACCGGGGAGCTGTTTTTT. Its translation is CASLGTSGGPANTGELFF.

This chain links TRBV11-2 with TRBJ1-5; tentatively, D is TRBD1 (5 bases). Germline V lookup: CDR1 SGHAT, CDR2 FQNNGV. V dropped 5 bases and J dropped 2 bases, with 22 bases sitting between them. The CDR3 consists of 18 residues. CDR3 sequence reads: CASSERWGRDLGNQPQHF. In nucleotides, the CDR3 is TGTGCCAGCAGCGAGAGGTGGGGGAGGGACCTAGGCAATCAGCCCCAGCATTTT.

This chain connects TRBV2 to TRBJ1-3, with 9 nucleotides matching TRBD1. The CDR3 runs to 14 residues. Germline V gene sequence: CDR1 SNHLY, CDR2 FYNNEI. The V gene end was trimmed by 7 bases and the J gene end by 3 bases; junction bases not matched to a gene: 4. The CDR3 reads CASTQGAYGNTIYF. CDR3 sequence (DNA): TGTGCCAGCACACAGGGGGCTTATGGAAACACCATATATTTT.

The J gene is TRBJ1-6, the V gene TRBV9, with unresolved D. Trimming removed 4 bases from V and 6 bases from J, with 11 bases in between. This CDR3 has 14 residues. Germline lookup yields CDR1 SGDLS and CDR2 YYNGEE. The CDR3: CASSTGVGNSPLHF. The CDR3 DNA is TGTGCCAGCAGCACCGGGGTGGGTAATTCACCCCTCCACTTT.

This chain links TRBV11-2 with TRBJ1-6; D is unclear. Looked up from germline, CDR1 is SGHAT and CDR2 is FQNNGV. Trimming pared 3 bases from V and 3 bases from J, leaving 12 bases between. This CDR3 is built from 16 residues. This CDR3 is CASSFARDRYNSPLHF. CDR3 sequence (DNA): TGTGCCAGCAGCTTCGCTCGAGATCGCTATAATTCACCCCTCCACTTT.

This chain connects TRBV2 to TRBJ2-1; TRBD1 agrees at 11 bases. The CDR3 spans 13 residues. The J segment lost 7 bases and the V segment lost 9 bases, leaving 5 bases of the junction unmatched. The germline gives CDR1 SNHLY, CDR2 FYNNEI. The CDR3 DNA reads as TGTGCCAGTTCCGGGACAGGGGGAAATGAGCAGTTCTTC. Translated, it gives CASSGTGGNEQFF.

V and J are TRBV7-9 and TRBJ2-7, with 7 bases aligning to TRBD1. The germline V gene has CDR1 SEHNR and CDR2 FQNEAQ (reference sequence). Germline trimming cut 5 bases from V and 1 base from J; bases unmatched to any gene: 5. The CDR3 sequence is 14 residues long. For the CDR3, the DNA is TGTGCCAGCAGCCAGGACAGGACATCCTACGAGCAGTACTTC. It encodes CASSQDRTSYEQYF.

The genes are TRBV6-1 and TRBJ1-5; D perhaps matches TRBD1 (5 bases). The CDR3 contains 15 residues. The germline CDR1 and CDR2 sequences are MNHNS and SASEGT. V was clipped by 2 bases and J by 4 bases, with 12 bases between them. CDR3 region: CASSELGGENQPQHF. The CDR3 DNA sequence: TGTGCCAGCAGTGAATTGGGGGGAGAGAATCAGCCCCAGCATTTT.

The V and J genes are TRBV4-2 and TRBJ2-4; 7 nucleotides match TRBD1. The CDR3 has 18 residues. Germline lookup yields CDR1 LGHNA and CDR2 YNFKEQ. The V gene end was trimmed by 0 bases and the J gene end by 3 bases; junction bases not matched to a gene: 11. CDR3 nucleotide sequence: TGTGCCAGCAGCCAAGAACTCCCCGACAGGGTTGGCAAAAACATTCAGTACTTC. Amino acids: CASSQELPDRVGKNIQYF.

The V call is TRBV10-3, the J call TRBJ1-2, with D uncertain. The CDR3 consists of 18 residues. From germline, CDR1 is ENHRY and CDR2 SYGVKD. Trimming took off 7 bases at V and 5 bases at J, with 29 bases between the two ends. CDR3 coding DNA: TGTGCCATCACCGATTCCCGGGGAAAGGGTGATGGAAATTATGGCTACACCTTC. This translates into CAITDSRGKGDGNYGYTF.

The CDR3 nucleotides are TGTGCCAGCAGCTCCCGACAGGGGGCGGGCGAGCAGTACTTC. Translated: CASSSRQGAGEQYF. V usage is TRBV5-4 and J usage is TRBJ2-7, with 10 bases matching TRBD1. The CDR3 consists of 14 residues. Germline V gene data show CDR1 as SGHNT and CDR2 as YYREEE (reference sequence). The J segment lost 6 bases and the V segment lost 3 bases, leaving 6 bases of the junction unmatched.

The chain carries TRBV28 and TRBJ2-2; 7 nucleotides agree with TRBD2. Germline CDR1 MDHEN, CDR2 SYDVKM. This CDR3 is 14 amino acids long. V lost 5 bases, J lost 7 bases, and 7 bases stayed unmatched. The CDR3 sequence is CASSGRVSHGELFF. In nucleotides, the CDR3 is TGTGCCAGCAGTGGGAGGGTGTCTCACGGGGAGCTGTTTTTT. Variable domain in full (rest from reference TRBV28 and TRBJ2-2): DVKVTQSSRYLVKRTGEKVFLECVQDMDHENMFWYRQDPGLGLRLIYFSYDVKMKEKGDIPEGYSVSREKKERFSLILESASTNQTSMYLCASSGRVSHGELFFGEGSRLTVL.

In nucleotides, the CDR3 is TGTGCCAGTAGTATTGGACTGATCAAAGCCCAGCATTTT. Encoded protein: CASSIGLIKAQHF. The V gene is TRBV19, the J gene TRBJ1-5; D not certain. Trimming left V 3 bases short and J 11 bases short, with 14 bases between. The CDR3 is made up of 13 amino acids. CDR1 LNHDA and CDR2 SQIVND come from the germline V gene (reference sequence).

The chain combines TRBV6-5 with TRBJ2-1; the D is unclear. The CDR3 is made up of 12 amino acids. Per the germline V gene, CDR1 is MNHEY and CDR2 is SVGAGI. Between the trimmed V and J ends, which lost 4 bases and 7 bases, there was a span of 8 bases. DNA for the CDR3: TGTGCCAGCAGTTCACAGAGAAATGAGCAGTTCTTC. Translating it yields CASSSQRNEQFF.

This clone came up once. The V gene is TRBV13, the J gene TRBJ1-6, with TRBD1 matching over 7 bases. Germline loops: CDR1 PRHDT, CDR2 FYEKMQ (reference sequence). The junction had 7 bases not matched to a gene; V was cut back by 7 bases and J by 4 bases. This CDR3 spans 15 amino acids. CDR3 loop: CASNLGGLYNSPLHF. Written as DNA, the CDR3 is TGTGCCAGCAACCTAGGGGGCCTTTATAATTCACCCCTCCACTTT.

The chain joins TRBV6-6 to TRBJ2-7; D is possibly TRBD2 (5 bases). Per germline, CDR1 MNHNY and CDR2 SVGAGI (reference sequence). V gave up 7 bases and J gave up 4 bases, with 11 bases separating them. The CDR3 length is 12 residues. CDR3 DNA: TGTGCCAGCACCGAGGGTCGGTACGAGCAGTACTTC. Encoded protein: CASTEGRYEQYF.

The chain employs TRBV7-2 and TRBJ2-7; 9 nucleotides align to TRBD1. The V and J ends lost 3 bases and 4 bases, in that order; junction bases with no gene match: 7. The CDR3 extends over 15 amino acids. Looked up from germline, CDR1 is SGHTA and CDR2 is FQGNSA. In DNA form, the CDR3 reads TGTGCCAGCAGCTTTCAACAGGGGGCCGCGTACGAGCAGTACTTC. Its translation: CASSFQQGAAYEQYF.

V is TRBV30 and J is TRBJ2-1; D is unclear. V was cut by 0 bases and J by 4 bases, with 7 bases left in between. Germline CDR1 is GTSNPN and CDR2 is SVGIG (reference sequence). This CDR3 is 13 amino acids long. The CDR3 nucleotides are TGTGCCTGGAGTGTAAACACATACAATGAGCAGTTCTTC. Translating gives CAWSVNTYNEQFF.

In DNA form, the CDR3 reads TGTGCCAGCAGCTCCTTGTCAGCTAACTATGGCTACACCTTC. Translating gives CASSSLSANYGYTF. The gene calls are TRBV5-6 and TRBJ1-2; D unclear. Germline values: CDR1 SGHDT, CDR2 YYEEEE. The CDR3 covers 14 residues. V was clipped by 3 bases and J by 0 bases, with 9 bases between them.

The rearrangement uses TRBV6-5 and TRBJ1-6; 7 positions agree with TRBD1. The length of the CDR3 is 15 residues. The V gene's germline CDR1 is MNHEY and CDR2 SVGAGI. Trimming removed 5 bases from V and 14 bases from J; junction bases left unmatched: 15. CDR3 amino acids: CASSLPGQEPRTLHF. DNA for the CDR3: TGTGCCAGCAGTCTACCCGGACAGGAACCTCGGACCCTCCACTTT.

The rearrangement uses TRBV7-9 and TRBJ1-2; TRBD1 aligns across 7 bases. The CDR3 has 13 amino acids. Per germline, CDR1 SEHNR and CDR2 FQNEAQ (reference sequence). V lost 5 bases to trimming and J lost 7 bases; unmatched junction nucleotides: 7. The chain's CDR3 is CASSPQGSRGYTF. Written as DNA, the CDR3 is TGTGCCAGCAGCCCACAGGGGTCTCGTGGCTACACCTTC.

V gene TRBV18 combines with J gene TRBJ2-7; TRBD1 matches at 7 bases. V lost 0 bases and J lost 4; bases outside the gene matches: 6. The CDR3 is made up of 15 amino acids. From germline, CDR1 is KGHSH and CDR2 LQKENI. This CDR3 is CASSPPGRGSYEQYF. The CDR3 coding sequence is TGTGCCAGCTCACCACCAGGCAGGGGGAGTTACGAGCAGTACTTC.

The V call is TRBV25-1, the J call TRBJ2-2; D might be TRBD1 (5 bases). The CDR3 extends over 14 amino acids. The V end was cut by 6 bases, the J end by 4 bases, with 12 bases between. Germline CDR1 is MGHDK and CDR2 is SYGVNS. The CDR3 region is CASSLRGSTGELFF. The CDR3 DNA follows: TGTGCCAGCAGCCTTAGGGGCAGCACCGGGGAGCTGTTTTTT. Using reference TRBV25-1 and TRBJ2-2 for the parts outside the CDR3, the full variable domain is EADIYQTPRYLVIGTGKKITLECSQTMGHDKMYWYQQDPGMELHLIHYSYGVNSTEKGDLSSESTVSRIRTEHFPLTLESARPSHTSQYLCASSLRGSTGELFFGEGSRLTVL.